Each of the 28 T cell receptor beta chains below was sequenced from the same sample in a study of a mutant IDH1 vaccine in newly diagnosed glioma. Profiling relied on immunoSEQ multiplex PCR, and the TCRdb table lists in-frame clones only, not all of them. The sample has around 65,000 clones, 80% seen once. No cognate antigen is known for these TCRs. Time point denoted: week 11, during vaccination. Doses comprised 300 ug of mutant IDH1 20-mer peptide each, plus topical imiquimod. The source was PBMCs, collected from a glioma patient whose treatment included an IDH1 peptide vaccine. These receptors all come from a man over 45 with glioma.

In its sample, this clone was seen once. At one end, the junction sequence differs from germline, possibly due to a read error. This chain joins TRBV7-7 and TRBJ1-2; D remains unclear. Germline V gives CDR1 SSHAT, CDR2 FNYEAQ (reference sequence). The CDR3 contains 13 residues. CDR3 bases: TGTGCTAGCAGCCAAACAGAGAACTATGGCTACACCTTC. As protein: CASSQTENYGYTF.

This clone has a single count. The chain joins TRBV4-2 to TRBJ1-3, with unresolved D. The CDR3 extends over 16 amino acids. CDR1 is LGHNA and CDR2 is YNFKEQ in the germline V gene. V lost 0 bases, J lost 0 bases, and 9 bases lay in between. The CDR3 nucleotides read TGTGCCAGCAGCCAAGATGGAACCCGCTCTGGAAACACCATATATTTT. It encodes CASSQDGTRSGNTIYF.

The gene calls are TRBV5-1 and TRBJ1-2, with D unclear. The CDR3 contains 16 residues. Germline V gene lookup returns CDR1 SGHRS and CDR2 YFSETQ. V was pared by 2 bases and J by 4 bases, with 18 bases between. DNA for the CDR3: TGCGCCAGCAGCTTTACGGGATTAGGAGAGACCTATGGCTACACCTTC. Translated: CASSFTGLGETYGYTF.

The chain couples TRBV19 to TRBJ1-5; D may be TRBD1 (6 bases). The germline V gene has CDR1 LNHDA and CDR2 SQIVND (reference sequence). With 6 bases removed from V and 0 bases from J, the gap between germline ends came to 21 bases. The length of the CDR3 is 18 residues. CDR3 in amino acids: CASRGTGPTPYSNQPQHF. In DNA form, the CDR3 reads TGTGCCAGTAGAGGAACAGGGCCAACCCCTTATAGCAATCAGCCCCAGCATTTT.

The rearrangement joins TRBV2 to TRBJ2-2, with 9 bases that match TRBD1. The ends lost 5 bases at V and 2 bases at J; junction bases unmatched: 3. CDR3 length equals 15 residues. Germline V gene sequence: CDR1 SNHLY, CDR2 FYNNEI. The CDR3 nucleotides read TGTGCCAGCAGTTCGGACAGGGGTAACACCGGGGAGCTGTTTTTT. This encodes CASSSDRGNTGELFF.

The gene calls are TRBV5-4 and TRBJ1-1, with D possibly being TRBD1 (6 bases). Trimming took 2 bases from V and 3 from J, leaving 11 bases between them. Per germline, CDR1 SGHNT and CDR2 YYREEE (reference sequence). The CDR3 loop spans 14 amino acids. The CDR3 spells CASSFTGGDTEAFF. DNA of the CDR3: TGTGCCAGCAGCTTTACGGGGGGCGACACTGAAGCTTTCTTT.

This sequence joins TRBV5-4 and TRBJ1-2; D not resolved. This CDR3 is built from 14 residues. Trimming shortened V by 1 base and J by 5 bases, and 12 bases separated the two germline ends. Per the germline V gene, CDR1 is SGHNT and CDR2 is YYREEE (reference sequence). CDR3 nucleotide sequence: TGTGCCAGCAGCTTGATGACCCCGGGATATGGCTACACCTTC. Translating it yields CASSLMTPGYGYTF.

The chain joins TRBV27 to TRBJ2-5; D gene unclear. There are 15 residues in the CDR3. V was shortened by 3 bases and J by 3 bases, with 14 bases between the two germline ends. Germline values: CDR1 MNHEY, CDR2 SMNVEV (reference sequence). CDR3 DNA: TGTGCCAGCAGTTTCCCCAGGTTAAAAAAAGAGACCCAGTACTTC. As protein: CASSFPRLKKETQYF.

The sample holds a few counts of this clone. V and J are TRBV11-2 and TRBJ2-1, with D unclear. This CDR3 spans 16 amino acids. From germline, CDR1 is SGHAT and CDR2 FQNNGV. The ends were cut back, 4 bases at V and 0 bases at J, with 13 bases in the middle. This CDR3 reads CASSSMTDSSYNEQFF. The DNA for the CDR3 is TGTGCCAGCAGCTCCATGACCGATAGCTCCTACAATGAGCAGTTCTTC.

The chain is built from TRBV20-1 and TRBJ1-1; TRBD1 might be the D (5 bases). The CDR3 extends over 11 amino acids. The germline CDR1 and CDR2 sequences are DFQATT and SNEGSKA (reference sequence). V dropped 5 bases and J dropped 7 bases, with 11 bases sitting between them. CDR3 in DNA: TGCAGTGCTCTTAGACAGTTTGAAGCTTTCTTT. This sequence encodes CSALRQFEAFF.

V gene TRBV7-2 combines with J gene TRBJ2-7, with D possibly matching TRBD1 (5 bases). The CDR3 runs to 12 residues. Trimming removed 5 bases at V and 2 bases at J, with 7 bases between. Per the germline V gene, CDR1 is SGHTA and CDR2 is FQGNSA. CDR3 amino acids: CASSQGAYEQYF. In nucleotides, the CDR3 is TGTGCCAGCAGCCAAGGGGCCTACGAGCAGTACTTC.

The rearrangement uses TRBV10-3 and TRBJ2-5; a weak D match, TRBD2 (5 bases). From germline, CDR1 is ENHRY and CDR2 SYGVKD. The CDR3 length is 15 residues. V lost 2 bases and J lost 5, with 15 bases in between. CDR3 residues: CAISEPTNLPETQYF. Written as DNA, the CDR3 is TGTGCCATCAGTGAGCCGACTAATCTCCCGGAGACCCAGTACTTC.

The chain combines TRBV5-5 with TRBJ1-5; D ambiguous. The germline CDR1 and CDR2 sequences are SGHKS and YYEKEE (reference sequence). V shed 3 bases and J shed 4 bases, with 8 bases lying between them. The CDR3 spans 13 residues. For the CDR3, the DNA is TGTGCCAGCAGCTCGGACGGGAATCAGCCCCAGCATTTT. Residues: CASSSDGNQPQHF.

This chain joins TRBV7-6 and TRBJ2-7; D assignment may be TRBD1 or TRBD2 (6 bases each). The CDR3 totals 12 residues. Germline V gene sequence: CDR1 SGHVS, CDR2 FNYEAQ. The V and J ends lost 5 bases and 6 bases respectively, with 11 bases between them. The CDR3 here is CASSQGGSEQYF. The CDR3 coding sequence is TGTGCCAGCAGCCAAGGGGGGAGCGAGCAGTACTTC.

This clone was recorded only once. The CDR3 here is CASSLPSSGSSYEQYF. The CDR3 DNA reads as TGTGCCAGCAGCCTACCTTCTAGCGGGAGTTCATACGAGCAGTACTTC. The chain links TRBV11-2 to TRBJ2-7; 10 bases match TRBD2. CDR3 size: 16 residues. V lost 5 bases to trimming and J lost 4 bases; unmatched junction nucleotides: 11. Germline V gives CDR1 SGHAT, CDR2 FQNNGV.

This clone was recorded only once. The gene calls are TRBV9 and TRBJ2-1; D is perhaps TRBD1 or TRBD2 (8 bases each). Trimming left V 3 bases short and J 9 bases short, with 19 bases between. The CDR3 loop spans 15 amino acids. Germline lookup yields CDR1 SGDLS and CDR2 YYNGEE. CDR3 sequence: CASSGRQGTRGEQFF. The CDR3 nucleotides are TGTGCCAGCAGCGGGAGACAGGGGACTAGGGGTGAGCAGTTCTTC.

The chain couples TRBV30 to TRBJ2-6; 7 bases align to TRBD1. The germline CDR1 and CDR2 sequences are GTSNPN and SVGIG (reference sequence). CDR3 length: 16 amino acids. The CDR3 DNA sequence: TGTGCTCGGGGTGGACAGGCGACCTCTGGGGCCAACGTCCTGACTTTC. It yields the protein CARGGQATSGANVLTF.

This chain uses TRBV6-5 with TRBJ2-7, with D perhaps matching TRBD1 (5 bases). V lost 6 bases, J lost 3 bases, and 12 bases lay in between. In germline, CDR1 is MNHEY, CDR2 SVGAGI. This CDR3 comprises 13 residues. The CDR3 is CASSSERGYEQYF. CDR3 nucleotide sequence: TGTGCCAGCAGCAGTGAAAGGGGCTACGAGCAGTACTTC.

This clone was observed a handful of times. This chain joins TRBV18 and TRBJ2-2; D is ambiguous. Looked up from germline, CDR1 is KGHSH and CDR2 is LQKENI. Trimming pared 2 bases from V and 3 bases from J, leaving 7 bases between. There are 14 residues in the CDR3. CDR3 in DNA: TGTGCCAGCTCACCAGGCACTTACACCGGGGAGCTGTTTTTT. Amino acid sequence: CASSPGTYTGELFF.

The rearrangement joins TRBV28 to TRBJ1-2; tentatively, D is TRBD1 (6 bases). Trimming pared 3 bases from V and 4 bases from J, leaving 12 bases between. The CDR3 has 14 residues. From germline, CDR1 is MDHEN and CDR2 SYDVKM. CDR3: CASSLAGASYGYTF. The CDR3 region has the DNA TGTGCCAGCAGTTTGGCAGGGGCAAGCTATGGCTACACCTTC.

This CDR3 is CASRVAGGRYNEQFF. The DNA for the CDR3 is TGTGCCAGCAGAGTAGCGGGAGGGCGTTACAATGAGCAGTTCTTC. The rearrangement joins TRBV27 to TRBJ2-1; TRBD2 agrees at 11 bases. CDR3 length: 15 amino acids. The trim removed 6 bases at V and 4 bases at J, leaving 5 bases unmatched. CDR1 MNHEY and CDR2 SMNVEV come from the germline V gene (reference sequence).

CDR3 protein: CASSTGGQPQHF. The DNA of the CDR3 is TGTGCCAGCAGTACAGGGGGACAGCCCCAGCATTTT. This chain links TRBV7-9 with TRBJ1-5; 8 bases are a match to TRBD1. The CDR3 is 12 amino acids. The germline CDR1 and CDR2 sequences are SEHNR and FQNEAQ (reference sequence). Losses at the gene ends were 6 bases for V and 7 bases for J; bases not matched to a gene: 2.

This rearrangement joins TRBV18 to TRBJ2-7; 8 bases map to TRBD2. This CDR3 spans 16 amino acids. CDR1 and CDR2 (germline): KGHSH, LQKENI. V dropped 4 bases and J dropped 3; count of bases not matched to a gene: 11. DNA for the CDR3: TGTGCCAGCTCACTCAGTGAGCGGGGGCCCCACTACGAGCAGTACTTC. It translates to CASSLSERGPHYEQYF.

This clone was seen once. The chain is built from TRBV29-1 and TRBJ2-7; D uncertain. The V gene lost 0 bases and the J gene lost 2 bases, with 14 bases spanning the gap. Per germline, CDR1 SQVTM and CDR2 ANQGSEA. The CDR3 is made up of 15 amino acids. CDR3 protein: CSVEDPGRLPYEQYF. In DNA, the CDR3 is TGCAGCGTTGAAGATCCCGGGCGACTTCCCTACGAGCAGTACTTC.

This chain uses TRBV7-9 with TRBJ2-1; D is unresolved. The germline V and J ends were trimmed by 1 base and 8 bases, with 6 bases remaining between them. CDR1 is SEHNR and CDR2 is FQNEAQ in the germline V gene (reference sequence). CDR3 length equals 12 residues. CDR3 DNA: TGTGCCAGCAGCTTAGTTAGTCATGAGCAGTTCTTC. Residues: CASSLVSHEQFF.

The rearrangement uses TRBV28 and TRBJ1-2, with 7 bases aligning to TRBD1. The germline gives CDR1 MDHEN, CDR2 SYDVKM. This CDR3 spans 14 amino acids. With V trimmed by 4 bases and J by 2 bases, 4 bases remained unmatched. The CDR3 nucleotides are TGTGCCAGCAGTTCTCAACAGGGGAACTATGGCTACACCTTC. The encoded protein is CASSSQQGNYGYTF.

The chain recombines TRBV11-2 with TRBJ2-5; D unresolved. This CDR3 has 14 amino acids. V lost 5 bases and J 1 base, leaving 11 bases between the germline ends. CDR1 SGHAT and CDR2 FQNNGV come from the germline V gene. The CDR3 loop is CASSPPGSQETQYF. Written as DNA, the CDR3 is TGTGCCAGCAGCCCCCCCGGGTCCCAAGAGACCCAGTACTTC. The full variable domain, its missing parts supplied by reference TRBV11-2 and TRBJ2-5, is EAGVAQSPRYKIIEKRQSVAFWCNPISGHATLYWYQQILGQGPKLLIQFQNNGVVDDSQLPKDRFSAERLKGVDSTLKIQPAKLEDSAVYLCASSPPGSQETQYFGPGTRLLVL.

In regard to this clone: Compared with germline, one end of the junction differs, possibly owing to a read error. V and J are TRBV11-2 and TRBJ2-3; D gene uncertain. The CDR3 has 13 amino acids. The germline CDR1 and CDR2 sequences are SGHAT and FQNNGV. CDR3 sequence (DNA): TGTGCCACCAGCTTAGATTGGGGAGATACGCAGTATTTT. This gives the protein CATSLDWGDTQYF.